This passage covers 6 T cell receptor beta chains from one sample sequenced in a study of OX40 agonist ivuxolimab in advanced cancers. Produced via immunoSEQ multiplex PCR; TCRdb's table is partial and in-frame only. Found here are 35,000 to 40,000 clones, less than 85% of them singletons; the top ten hold around 1.8%. The sequences come from CD4+ or CD8+ T cells sorted from blood, collected in a trial of the OX40 agonist ivuxolimab. These receptors originate from an adult with an advanced solid tumor such as melanoma, head and neck, liver or kidney cancer.

J is TRBJ1-3 and V is TRBV4-2, with D unresolved. Trimming took 5 bases from V and 1 from J, leaving 12 bases between them. Germline CDR1 and CDR2: LGHNA and YNFKEQ. This CDR3 has 15 amino acids. The CDR3 DNA sequence: TGTGCCAGCAGCTTCACGGGAGCTTCTGGAAACACCATATATTTT. It codes for CASSFTGASGNTIYF.

This clone was seen more than once but under ten times. V usage is TRBV7-3 and J usage is TRBJ1-1, with D possibly matching TRBD1 (5 bases). CDR1 SGHTA and CDR2 FQGTGA come from the germline V gene. Trimming cost V 7 bases and J 10 bases, with 16 bases left between them. The length of the CDR3 is 12 residues. The CDR3 is CASIDTQGRAFF. The CDR3 DNA follows: TGTGCCAGCATCGATACCCAGGGTAGAGCTTTCTTT.

This clone appeared a single time. This rearrangement joins TRBV9 to TRBJ1-2, with a weak D call TRBD1 (6 bases). The germline CDR1 and CDR2 sequences are SGDLS and YYNGEE. The CDR3 has 15 residues. V lost 4 bases and J 8 bases, leaving 21 bases between the germline ends. Here the CDR3 reads CASSSTGADLGGYTF. CDR3 sequence (DNA): TGTGCCAGCAGCTCCACGGGGGCCGACCTAGGGGGCTACACCTTC.

The rearrangement joins TRBV14 to TRBJ1-1; no clear D gene. V was trimmed by 0 bases and J by 0 bases, leaving 2 bases between them. Germline CDR1 SGHDN, CDR2 FVKESK. The length of the CDR3 is 13 residues. CDR3 nucleotides: TGTGCCAGCAGCCAAGATCTGAACACTGAAGCTTTCTTT. Translated: CASSQDLNTEAFF. Full variable domain (missing parts from reference TRBV14 and TRBJ1-1): EAGVTQFPSHSVIEKGQTVTLRCDPISGHDNLYWYRRVMGKEIKFLLHFVKESKQDESGMPNNRFLAERTGGTYSTLKVQPAELEDSGVYFCASSQDLNTEAFFGQGTRLTVV.

The chain recombines TRBV2 with TRBJ2-1; unclear D gene. Germline V lookup: CDR1 SNHLY, CDR2 FYNNEI. Trimming stripped 6 bases from V and 3 bases from J, with 3 bases between. This CDR3 region has 11 residues. CDR3 in amino acids: CASSHYNEQFF. Written as DNA, the CDR3 is TGTGCCAGCAGCCACTACAATGAGCAGTTCTTC.

The chain is built from TRBV7-8 and TRBJ1-3; D is unresolved. Germline CDR1 SGHVS, CDR2 FQNEAQ. Trimming took 1 base from V and 2 from J, leaving 12 bases between them. This CDR3 is built from 16 residues. The CDR3 protein is CASSLGVATAGNTIYF. The CDR3 coding sequence is TGTGCCAGCAGCTTAGGGGTTGCTACGGCTGGAAACACCATATATTTT.